The entry below gives a single T cell receptor (beta chain) sequence along with its context. Its target is unknown. Constant-region reverse primers amplified full-length variable regions, followed by semi-nested Nested Universal Primer A PCR. TCRdb reprocessed the 5' RACE reads via MiXCR and lists one record per CDR3 protein. The repertoire includes 35,000 to 50,000 distinct CDR3 sequences, 30% of them detected once, and under 5% sits in the top ten. Whole-study findings and limits: Tumor memory CD4+ T cell TCR gene usage clustered with blood and lymph node memory CD4+ cells and lymph node naive CD4+ cells.

The germline CDR1 and CDR2 sequences are MNHNY and SVGAGI (reference sequence). This CDR3 contains 15 residues. V gave up 5 bases and J gave up 8 bases; unmatched junction bases: 6. This TCR was sampled from a female donor with breast cancer. V usage is TRBV6-6 and J usage is TRBJ1-6, with TRBD1 identical over 10 bases. The material sequenced was tumor-infiltrating memory CD4+ T cells sorted from the breast tumor. Indicated subset: memory CD4+ T cells, CD4+CD45RO+CD25-. DNA of the CDR3: TGTGCCAGCAGTCTCAGACAGGGGGCTTATTCACCCCTCCACTTT. Amino acids: CASSLRQGAYSPLHF.